The entry below describes one TCR beta chain. Its target is unknown. This sample was taken from a study of T cell repertoires in aging, cancer and after chemotherapy. Overall study: Pre- and post-chemotherapy samples were paired from glioblastoma patients treated with temozolomide-based therapy. The whole study produced a dataset of some 9 million TCR reads.

The CDR3 extends over 13 amino acids. V was cut by 3 bases and J by 6 bases, with 12 bases left in between. Germline CDR1 reads DFQATT; CDR2 reads SNEGSKA (reference sequence). Amplification of TCR beta used genomic DNA extracted from peripheral blood. Rearranged V-D-J TRB sequences were amplified with a mixed TRB-A/B primer pool. From the multiplex PCR reads, TCRdb called clonotypes with MiXCR, one entry per CDR3 protein. The table includes about 5,600 distinct CDR3 sequences, around 30% detected once. The study's findings and limits: In each cancer cohort, median generation probability increased across chemotherapy, suggesting thymic output rebounded. Age-matched healthy donors had significantly more diverse, less clonal blood TCR repertoires than untreated cancer patients.

The V call is TRBV20-1, the J call TRBJ1-5; TRBD1 might be the D (5 bases). Sequenced sample: blood. The sequence was collected from a human donor with a solid tumor. The CDR3 region is CSARLPGGQPQHF. CDR3 nucleotides: TGCAGTGCTAGGCTTCCGGGGGGTCAGCCCCAGCATTTT.